This is a list of T cell receptor beta chains from one sample in a study of blood T cell repertoires in COVID-19. The assay was immunoSEQ multiplex PCR, and TCRdb's table has in-frame clones only and misses some. The sample records 180,000 or so clones, around 83% being singletons. What was sequenced was peripheral blood. These receptors were collected from a man between 18 and 35 years old with acute or convalescent COVID-19. CDR3s include the opening cysteine and the closing phenylalanine or tryptophan. Fields, in order: D gene, clone size, J gene, V gene, CDR3 protein, CDR3 DNA. A D gene is named only where the DNA matches it firmly. Clone size is shown for a subset of rows, as once, few, many or a class of expanded clone.

-,few,TRBJ2-1,TRBV28,CATLNKHYNEQFF,TGTGCCACCCTAAATAAGCACTACAATGAGCAGTTCTTC
-,once,TRBJ1-3,TRBV5-1,CASSLGRFIDTGNTIYF,TGCGCCAGCAGCTTGGGTCGTTTTATCGACACTGGAAACACCATATATTTT
TRBD1,-,TRBJ1-2,TRBV19,CASSMTGTGNYGYTF,TGTGCCAGTAGTATGACCGGGACAGGGAACTATGGCTACACCTTC
-,-,TRBJ2-3,TRBV19,CASTPSPSTDTQYF,TGTGCCAGTACCCCTAGCCCTAGCACAGATACGCAGTATTTT
TRBD1,-,TRBJ2-2,TRBV30,CACTYRDRGPRGELFF,TGTGCCTGTACCTACCGGGACAGGGGACCGAGGGGGGAGCTGTTTTTT
TRBD1,-,TRBJ2-7,TRBV6-5,CASRPRTGPSYEQYF,TGTGCCAGCAGACCTCGGACAGGGCCTTCCTACGAGCAGTACTTC
TRBD1,-,TRBJ1-1,TRBV7-9,CASTARGAGTEAFF,TGTGCCAGCACCGCCAGGGGGGCCGGGACTGAAGCTTTCTTT
-,-,TRBJ1-6,TRBV4-1,CASSQDSPQGHSPLHF,TGCGCCAGCAGCCAAGATTCCCCCCAGGGTCATTCACCCCTCCACTTT
TRBD2,-,TRBJ2-5,TRBV5-1,CASSSTSVQPGTQYF,TGCGCCAGCAGCTCTACTAGCGTTCAACCGGGGACCCAGTACTTC
TRBD1,-,TRBJ2-1,TRBV4-2,CASSQDRAGTDNEQFF,TGTGCCAGCAGCCAAGATCGTGCCGGGACAGACAATGAGCAGTTCTTC
-,-,TRBJ1-6,TRBV4-1,CASSPPTGPQSGSPLHF,TGCGCCAGCAGCCCCCCAACCGGGCCCCAAAGCGGTTCACCCCTCCACTTT
-,-,TRBJ1-5,TRBV30,CAWSRGFVSNQPQHF,TGTGCCTGGAGCAGAGGATTTGTATCCAATCAGCCCCAGCATTTT
TRBD2,-,TRBJ2-1,TRBV9,CASSVTGTSANEQFF,TGTGCCAGCAGCGTGACCGGGACTAGCGCCAATGAGCAGTTCTTC
-,-,TRBJ1-5,TRBV5-1,CASSLNTGRDRPSNQPQHF,TGCGCCAGCAGCTTGAACACAGGTCGTGATAGGCCGAGCAATCAGCCCCAGCATTTT
-,-,TRBJ1-3,TRBV10-3,CAISDPQGNTIYF,TGTGCCATCAGTGACCCTCAGGGAAACACCATATATTTT
TRBD1,-,TRBJ1-1,TRBV6-6,CASSWDRGKTEAFF,TGTGCCAGCAGTTGGGACAGGGGGAAGACTGAAGCTTTCTTT
-,-,TRBJ1-6,TRBV11-3,CASSLSYNSPLHF,TGTGCCAGCAGCCTCTCCTATAATTCACCCCTCCACTTT
-,few,TRBJ2-2,TRBV21-1,CASSCDLTPGELFF,TGTGCCAGCAGCTGTGACCTGACTCCCGGGGAGCTGTTTTTT
-,-,TRBJ1-4,TRBV5-1,CASSLVRGAGYEKLFF,TGCGCCAGCAGCTTGGTGCGGGGGGCAGGATATGAAAAACTGTTTTTT
-,once,TRBJ1-1,TRBV5-1,CASSGGTEAFF,TGCGCCAGCAGCGGCGGAACTGAAGCTTTCTTT
-,-,TRBJ2-7,TRBV19,CASSTPGNEQYF,TGTGCCAGTAGTACCCCAGGGAACGAGCAGTACTTC
-,-,TRBJ1-3,TRBV18,CASSRDRTSSSGNTIYF,TGTGCCAGCTCAAGGGACCGCACTAGCAGCTCTGGAAACACCATATATTTT
-,-,TRBJ1-4,TRBV29-1,CSVGDTGGEKLFF,TGCAGCGTTGGTGACACGGGAGGGGAAAAACTGTTTTTT
-,-,TRBJ2-1,TRBV10-3,CAISTGNEQFF,TGTGCCATCAGTACGGGCAATGAGCAGTTCTTC
TRBD1,-,TRBJ2-2,TRBV5-1,CASSLFGTGNTGELFF,TGCGCCAGCAGCTTGTTCGGGACAGGGAACACCGGGGAGCTGTTTTTT
TRBD1,-,TRBJ1-1,TRBV12-3/TRBV12-4,CASSLATGSEAFF,TGTGCCAGCAGTTTAGCGACAGGGTCTGAAGCTTTCTTT
TRBD2,-,TRBJ2-5,TRBV6-2/TRBV6-3,CASSYGGGGRPWTQYF,TGTGCCAGCAGTTATGGTGGCGGGGGGAGACCCTGGACCCAGTACTTC
-,-,TRBJ1-1,TRBV4-1,CASSQASMNTEAFF,TGCGCCAGCAGCCAAGCTAGTATGAACACTGAAGCTTTCTTT
-,-,TRBJ2-3,TRBV7-9,CASSLGASTDTQYF,TGTGCCAGCAGCTTAGGGGCTAGCACAGATACGCAGTATTTT
-,-,TRBJ1-1,TRBV6-5,CASTRGGVGTEAFF,TGTGCCAGCACTCGGGGGGGCGTTGGGACTGAAGCTTTCTTT
TRBD1,-,TRBJ1-6,TRBV7-2,CASSPLQGVSSPLHF,TGTGCCAGCAGCCCCCTACAGGGGGTCTCTTCACCCCTCCACTTT
-,few,TRBJ1-3,TRBV4-2,CASSTGLSGNTIYF,TGTGCCAGCAGCACTGGTCTCTCTGGAAACACCATATATTTT
TRBD1,-,TRBJ1-2,TRBV29-1,CSVGTGVNHGYTF,TGCAGCGTTGGGACAGGGGTTAACCATGGCTACACCTTC
-,-,TRBJ2-3,TRBV7-8,CASSPSGYTQYF,TGTGCCAGCAGCCCATCGGGATATACGCAGTATTTT
-,-,TRBJ1-3,TRBV6-5,CASSSRTASGNTIYF,TGTGCCAGCAGCTCTCGGACTGCCTCTGGAAACACCATATATTTT
-,-,TRBJ1-1,TRBV7-2,CASSFQGTEAFF,TGTGCCAGCAGCTTTCAGGGCACTGAAGCTTTCTTT
TRBD1,-,TRBJ2-1,TRBV7-8,CASSSRQGATNEQFF,TGTGCCAGCAGCTCAAGACAGGGGGCTACAAATGAGCAGTTCTTC